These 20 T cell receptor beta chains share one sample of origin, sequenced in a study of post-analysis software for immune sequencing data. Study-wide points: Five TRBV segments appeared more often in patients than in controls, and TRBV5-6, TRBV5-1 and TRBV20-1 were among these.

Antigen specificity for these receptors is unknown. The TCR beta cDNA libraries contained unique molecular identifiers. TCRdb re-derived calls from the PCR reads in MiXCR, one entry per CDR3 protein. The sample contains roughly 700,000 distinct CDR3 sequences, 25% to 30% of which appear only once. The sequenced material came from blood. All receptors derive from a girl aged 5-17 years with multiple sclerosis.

The CDR3 here is CASSLPTGAGETQYF. The CDR3 DNA sequence: TGTGCCAGCAGTTTACCTACTGGGGCGGGGGAGACCCAGTACTTC. The V and J genes are TRBV28 and TRBJ2-5, with a tentative D call TRBD2 (6 bases). Trimming stripped 2 bases from V and 5 bases from J, with 15 bases between. The CDR3 has 15 residues. The germline V gene encodes CDR1 MDHEN and CDR2 SYDVKM. Drawing the rest from reference TRBV28 and TRBJ2-5, the complete variable domain is DVKVTQSSRYLVKRTGEKVFLECVQDMDHENMFWYRQDPGLGLRLIYFSYDVKMKEKGDIPEGYSVSREKKERFSLILESASTNQTSMYLCASSLPTGAGETQYFGPGTRLLVL.

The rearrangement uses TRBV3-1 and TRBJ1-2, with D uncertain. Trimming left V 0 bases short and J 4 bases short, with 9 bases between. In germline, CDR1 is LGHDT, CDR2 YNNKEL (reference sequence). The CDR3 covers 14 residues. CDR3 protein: CASSQEGMIYGYTF. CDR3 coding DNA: TGTGCCAGCAGCCAAGAAGGGATGATCTATGGCTACACCTTC. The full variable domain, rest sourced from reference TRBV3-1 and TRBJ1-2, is DTAVSQTPKYLVTQMGNDKSIKCEQNLGHDTMYWYKQDSKKFLKIMFSYNNKELIINETVPNRFSPKSPDKAHLNLHINSLELGDSAVYFCASSQEGMIYGYTFGSGTRLTVV.

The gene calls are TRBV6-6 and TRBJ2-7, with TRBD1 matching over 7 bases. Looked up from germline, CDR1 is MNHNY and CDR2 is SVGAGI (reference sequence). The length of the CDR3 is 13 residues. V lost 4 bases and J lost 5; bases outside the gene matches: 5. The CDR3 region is CASSSTGFHEQYF. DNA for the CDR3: TGTGCCAGCAGTTCGACAGGGTTTCACGAGCAGTACTTC.

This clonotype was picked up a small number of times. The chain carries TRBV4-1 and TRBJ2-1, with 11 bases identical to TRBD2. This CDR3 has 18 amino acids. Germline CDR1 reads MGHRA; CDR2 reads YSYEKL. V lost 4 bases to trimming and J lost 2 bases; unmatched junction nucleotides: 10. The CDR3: CASSPGTSGEWTYNEQFF. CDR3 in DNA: TGCGCCAGCAGCCCCGGGACTAGCGGCGAATGGACCTACAATGAGCAGTTCTTC.

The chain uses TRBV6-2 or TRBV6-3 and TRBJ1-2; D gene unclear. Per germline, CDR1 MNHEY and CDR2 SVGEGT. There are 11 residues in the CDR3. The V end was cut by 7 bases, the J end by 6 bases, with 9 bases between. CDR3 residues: CASTAGDGYTF. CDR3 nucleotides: TGTGCCAGCACCGCTGGTGATGGCTACACCTTC.

The CDR3 loop is CSANKVAREQYF. The CDR3 DNA follows: TGCAGTGCTAACAAGGTAGCACGCGAGCAGTACTTC. V and J are TRBV20-1 and TRBJ2-5, with no clear D. The J call is in doubt because the DNA end fits TRBJ2-7 better. Germline CDR1 DFQATT, CDR2 SNEGSKA (reference sequence). CDR3 length: 12 amino acids.

CDR3 nucleotides: TGTGCCAGCAGTGGGGTAGTAGGACAGGGCGAAAAACTGTTTTTT. Encoded protein: CASSGVVGQGEKLFF. The V call is TRBV5-5, the J call TRBJ1-4; 8 nucleotides line up with TRBD1. V dropped 5 bases and J dropped 8; count of bases not matched to a gene: 11. This CDR3 comprises 15 residues. Germline CDR1 and CDR2: SGHKS and YYEKEE (reference sequence).

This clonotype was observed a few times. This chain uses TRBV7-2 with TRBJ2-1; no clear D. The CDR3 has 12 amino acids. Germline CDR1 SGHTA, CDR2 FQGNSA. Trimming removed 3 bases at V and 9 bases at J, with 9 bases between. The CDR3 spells CASSLIVGEQFF. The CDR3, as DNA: TGTGCCAGCAGCTTGATTGTCGGTGAGCAGTTCTTC.

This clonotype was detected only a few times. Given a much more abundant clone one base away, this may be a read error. The CDR3 nucleotides read TGTGCCAGCGGGGGGCCCCGTAGCGATGAGCAGTTCTTC. Translation: CASGGPRSDEQFF. J is TRBJ2-1 and V is TRBV27; D may correspond to TRBD1 or TRBD2 (6 bases each). The CDR3 runs 13 residues. CDR1 MNHEY and CDR2 SMNVEV come from the germline V gene (reference sequence). V was shortened by 8 bases and J by 8 bases, with 16 bases between the two germline ends.

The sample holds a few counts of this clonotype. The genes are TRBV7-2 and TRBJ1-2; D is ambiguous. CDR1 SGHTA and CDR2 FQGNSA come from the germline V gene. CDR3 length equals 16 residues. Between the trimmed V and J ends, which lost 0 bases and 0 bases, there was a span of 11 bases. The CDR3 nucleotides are TGTGCCAGCAGCTTAGCGGTCACAGAGCCTAACTATGGCTACACCTTC. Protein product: CASSLAVTEPNYGYTF. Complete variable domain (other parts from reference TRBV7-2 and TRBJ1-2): GAGVSQSPSNKVTEKGKDVELRCDPISGHTALYWYRQSLGQGLEFLIYFQGNSAPDKSGLPSDRFSAERTGGSVSTLTIQRTQQEDSAVYLCASSLAVTEPNYGYTFGSGTRLTVV.

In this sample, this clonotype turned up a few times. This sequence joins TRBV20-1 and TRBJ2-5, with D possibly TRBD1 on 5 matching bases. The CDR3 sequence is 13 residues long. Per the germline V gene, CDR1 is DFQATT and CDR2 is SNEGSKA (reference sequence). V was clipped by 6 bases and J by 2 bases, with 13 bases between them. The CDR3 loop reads CSALDRNQETQYF. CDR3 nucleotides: TGCAGTGCCCTCGACAGAAATCAAGAGACCCAGTACTTC.

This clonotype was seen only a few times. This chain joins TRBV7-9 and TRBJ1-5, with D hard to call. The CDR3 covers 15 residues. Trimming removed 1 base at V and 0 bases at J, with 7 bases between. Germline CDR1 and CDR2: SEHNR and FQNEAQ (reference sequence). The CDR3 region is CASSLGQHSNQPQHF. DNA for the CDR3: TGTGCCAGCAGCTTAGGTCAGCATAGCAATCAGCCCCAGCATTTT.

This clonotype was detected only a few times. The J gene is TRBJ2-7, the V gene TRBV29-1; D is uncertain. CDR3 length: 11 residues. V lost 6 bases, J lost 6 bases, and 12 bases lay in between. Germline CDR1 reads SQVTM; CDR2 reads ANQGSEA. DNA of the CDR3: TGCAGCGTGGCGGCGTCGACCGAGCAGTACTTC. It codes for CSVAASTEQYF.

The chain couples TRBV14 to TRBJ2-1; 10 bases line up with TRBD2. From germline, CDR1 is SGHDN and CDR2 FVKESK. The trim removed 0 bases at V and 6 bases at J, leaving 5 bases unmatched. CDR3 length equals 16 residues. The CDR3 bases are TGTGCCAGCAGCCAAGAAAGAGCGGGAGGGGCCAATGAGCAGTTCTTC. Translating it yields CASSQERAGGANEQFF.

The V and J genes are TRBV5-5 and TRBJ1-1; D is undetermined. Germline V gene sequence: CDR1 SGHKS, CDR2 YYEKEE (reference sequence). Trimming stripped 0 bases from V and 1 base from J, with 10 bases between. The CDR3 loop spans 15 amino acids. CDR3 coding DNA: TGTGCCAGCAGCTTGGCGGGGAGCGCGAACACTGAAGCTTTCTTT. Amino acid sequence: CASSLAGSANTEAFF.

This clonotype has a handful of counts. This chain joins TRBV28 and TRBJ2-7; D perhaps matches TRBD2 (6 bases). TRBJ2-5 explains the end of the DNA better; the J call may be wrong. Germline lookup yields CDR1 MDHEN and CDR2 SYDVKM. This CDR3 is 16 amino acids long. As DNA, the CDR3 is TGTGCCAGCAGTTTGGTCGGGGGATCACGGATAGAGACCCAGTACTTC. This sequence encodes CASSLVGGSRIETQYF.

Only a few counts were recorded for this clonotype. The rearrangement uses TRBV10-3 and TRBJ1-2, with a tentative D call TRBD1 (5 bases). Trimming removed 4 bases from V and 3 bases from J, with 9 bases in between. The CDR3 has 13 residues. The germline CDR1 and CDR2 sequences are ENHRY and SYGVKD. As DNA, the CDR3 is TGTGCCATCAGTGGTTCGGGGGACTATGGCTACACCTTC. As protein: CAISGSGDYGYTF.

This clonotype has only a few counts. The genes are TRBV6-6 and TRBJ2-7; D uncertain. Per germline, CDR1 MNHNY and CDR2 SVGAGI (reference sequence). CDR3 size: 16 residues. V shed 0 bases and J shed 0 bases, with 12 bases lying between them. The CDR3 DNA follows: TGTGCCAGCAGTTACTCGGTCGTCGGTTCCTCCTACGAGCAGTACTTC. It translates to CASSYSVVGSSYEQYF.

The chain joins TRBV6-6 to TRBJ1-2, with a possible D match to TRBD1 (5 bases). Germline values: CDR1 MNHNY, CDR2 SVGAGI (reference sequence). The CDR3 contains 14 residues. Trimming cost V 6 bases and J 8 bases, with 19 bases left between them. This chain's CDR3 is CASSRGGTQGGYTF. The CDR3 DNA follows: TGTGCCAGCAGCCGGGGGGGGACCCAAGGGGGCTACACCTTC.

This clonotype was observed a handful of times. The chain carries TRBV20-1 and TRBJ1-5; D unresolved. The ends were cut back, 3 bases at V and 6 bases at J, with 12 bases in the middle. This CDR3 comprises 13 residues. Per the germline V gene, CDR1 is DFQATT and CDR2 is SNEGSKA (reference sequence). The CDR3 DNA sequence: TGCAGTGCTAGGCGGGGTATCAGTCAGCCCCAGCATTTT. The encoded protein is CSARRGISQPQHF.